This T cell receptor beta chain was recovered during a study of cytomegalovirus exposure and HLA in healthy donors. Primers included in the PCR were 60 Vbeta and 13 Jbeta primers. Here immunoSEQ multiplex PCR was the method, and the copy in TCRdb shows in-frame clones only, minus some. The data contain over 100,000 clones, approximately 78% of them singletons. The trim removed 0 bases at V and 5 bases at J, leaving 13 bases unmatched. The V gene's germline CDR1 is SGHKS and CDR2 YYEKEE (reference sequence). CDR3 length: 17 amino acids. Sequencing input: PBMCs. V gene TRBV5-5 combines with J gene TRBJ2-5, with 7 bases fitting TRBD1. The source of this sequence is a woman aged 50 to 60 in good health and CMV-seropositive. CDR3 in amino acids: CASSLVYRQGILETQYF. In DNA, the CDR3 is TGTGCCAGCAGCTTGGTCTACCGACAGGGAATATTGGAGACCCAGTACTTC. The entire variable domain, with the rest obtained from reference TRBV5-5 and TRBJ2-5, is as follows: DAGVTQSPTHLIKTRGQQVTLRCSPISGHKSVSWYQQVLGQGPQFIFQYYEKEERGRGNFPDRFSARQFPNYSSELNVNALLLGDSALYLCASSLVYRQGILETQYFGPGTRLLVL.